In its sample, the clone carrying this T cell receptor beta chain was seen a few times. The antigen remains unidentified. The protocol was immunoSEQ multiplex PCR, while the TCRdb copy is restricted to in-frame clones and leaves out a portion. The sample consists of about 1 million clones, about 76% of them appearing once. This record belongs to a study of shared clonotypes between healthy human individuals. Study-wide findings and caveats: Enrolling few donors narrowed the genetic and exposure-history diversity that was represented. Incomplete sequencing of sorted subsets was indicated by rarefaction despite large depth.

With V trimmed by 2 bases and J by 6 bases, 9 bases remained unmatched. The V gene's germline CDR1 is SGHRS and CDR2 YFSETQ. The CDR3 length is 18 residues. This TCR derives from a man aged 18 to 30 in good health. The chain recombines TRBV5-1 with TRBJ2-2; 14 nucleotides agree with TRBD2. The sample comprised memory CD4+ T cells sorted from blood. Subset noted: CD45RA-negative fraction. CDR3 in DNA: TGCGCCAGCAGCTTCGGGACTAGCGGGAGAATTAGGGCCGGGGAGCTGTTTTTT. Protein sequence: CASSFGTSGRIRAGELFF.